This T cell receptor (beta chain) emerged from a study of cytomegalovirus exposure and HLA in healthy donors. PCR employed 60 Vbeta and 13 Jbeta primers. Produced via immunoSEQ multiplex PCR; TCRdb's table is partial and in-frame only. The table lists 250,000 to 350,000 clones, 80% to 90% of them singletons. V lost 3 bases, J lost 6 bases, and 12 bases lay in between. CDR3 length: 14 residues. Germline CDR1 is GTSNPN and CDR2 is SVGIG (reference sequence). This TCR derives from a woman aged 18-30 years in good health and CMV-seronegative. The sequencing sample was made of PBMCs. The V gene is TRBV30, the J gene TRBJ1-6; D is unclear. The CDR3 DNA reads TGTGCCTGGAGGGTTGCCGGAGGTAATTCACCCCTCCACTTT. As protein: CAWRVAGGNSPLHF. Full variable domain (remainder filled in from reference TRBV30 and TRBJ1-6): SQTIHQWPATLVQPVGSPLSLECTVEGTSNPNLYWYRQAAGRGLQLLFYSVGIGQISSEVPQNLSASRPQDRQFILSSKKLLLSDSGFYLCAWRVAGGNSPLHFGNGTRLTVT.